These 19 T cell receptor beta chains were all obtained from the same sample, sequenced in a study of T cell clonality in common variable immunodeficiency. Data came from immunoSEQ multiplex PCR; TCRdb stores just in-frame clones and leaves some out. The sample includes tens of thousands of clones, none of them occurring once. The sequenced sample consisted of peripheral blood mononuclear cells. These receptors all stem from a person aged 18 to 75 in good health.

This clone came up many times. The CDR3 region is CASSPGVAYNSPLHF. CDR3 DNA (partial): TGTGCCAGCAGTCCGGGGGTTGCATATAATTCACCC. This rearrangement joins TRBV7-2 to TRBJ1-6, with a weak D call TRBD1 (5 bases). Read coverage stops 3 residues before the CDR3 terminus; the germline J gene supplies the remainder. Trimming shortened V by 6 bases and J by 4 bases, and 13 bases separated the two germline ends. The CDR3 is 15 amino acids. From germline, CDR1 is SGHTA and CDR2 FQGNSA.

This clone was observed at least ten times. The CDR3 end is not reached by the read, which stops 3 residues before it; the germline J gene fills it in. The chain has TRBV14 and TRBJ2-3, with 7 bases that match TRBD2. CDR1 and CDR2 from the germline V gene are SGHDN and FVKESK. CDR3 length: 16 amino acids. J lost 6 bases, V lost 2 bases, and 11 bases had no gene match. Incomplete CDR3 DNA: TGTGCCAGCAGCCAAATTGGAGCGGGGATGCAGGATACG. This gives the protein CASSQIGAGMQDT. The whole CDR3 reads CASSQIGAGMQDTQYF.

This clone was counted between two and nine times. The observed sequence ends 3 residues before the CDR3 terminus, with the missing tail filled in from the germline J gene. The rearrangement joins TRBV7-6 to TRBJ2-2; TRBD1 agrees at 9 bases. The CDR3 runs 15 residues. CDR1 and CDR2 from the germline V gene are SGHVS and FNYEAQ. V lost 5 bases, J lost 4 bases, and 5 bases stayed unmatched. The CDR3 protein is CASSPGQGITGELFF. Incomplete CDR3 DNA: TGTGCCAGCAGCCCGGGACAGGGAATCACCGGGGAG. The full variable domain, with the rest looked up from reference TRBV7-6 and TRBJ2-2, is GAGVSQSPRYKVTKRGQDVALRCDPISGHVSLYWYRQALGQGPEFLTYFNYEAQQDKSGLPNDRFSAERPEGSISTLTIQRTEQRDSAMYRCASSPGQGITGELFFGEGSRLTVL.

This clone was observed a handful of times. The read ends 3 residues early relative to the CDR3; the germline J gene fills the gap. The chain carries TRBV19 and TRBJ1-5, with 8 bases fitting TRBD1. The CDR3 extends over 16 amino acids. With V trimmed by 3 bases and J by 6 bases, 10 bases remained unmatched. From germline, CDR1 is LNHDA and CDR2 SQIVND (reference sequence). CDR3 sequence reads: CASSIPSGRGLQPQHF. CDR3 DNA (partial): TGTGCCAGTAGTATCCCCTCAGGCAGGGGGCTTCAGCCC.

This clone was seen ten or more times. The read ends 3 residues shy of where the CDR3 ends; the end is completed using the germline J gene. The chain uses TRBV5-4 and TRBJ2-7, with a weak D call TRBD1 (6 bases). This CDR3 is built from 12 residues. Germline values: CDR1 SGHNT, CDR2 YYREEE (reference sequence). Deletions cut 4 bases from V and 6 bases from J, with 11 bases between. CDR3 bases read: TGTGCCAGCAGCCAGGGGACACCCGAG. Its translation is CASSQGTPE. The entire CDR3 protein reads CASSQGTPEQYF.

This clone was recorded many times. The CDR3 end lies 3 residues beyond the end of the read and is filled in from the germline J gene. J is TRBJ2-3 and V is TRBV20-1; weak D call: TRBD2 (6 bases). The germline V gene encodes CDR1 DFQATT and CDR2 SNEGSKA (reference sequence). The CDR3 extends over 14 amino acids. Trimming shortened V by 6 bases and J by 3 bases, and 16 bases separated the two germline ends. The CDR3 sequence is CSAPDPGTTDTQYF. Partial CDR3 DNA: TGCAGTGCCCCAGACCCCGGGACTACAGATACG.

This clone showed up many times. Read coverage stops 3 residues before the CDR3 terminus; the germline J gene supplies the remainder. The genes are TRBV6-2 or TRBV6-3 and TRBJ2-7; TRBD1 aligns across 9 bases. Germline V gene sequence: CDR1 MNHEY, CDR2 SVGEGT. Trimming took 6 bases from V and 5 from J; bases not matched to a gene: 5. The CDR3 has 13 amino acids. The CDR3 loop is CASRGQGTNEQYF. Partial CDR3 DNA: TGTGCCAGCAGAGGACAGGGGACCAACGAG.

This clone was detected many times. The DNA ends 3 residues before the CDR3 does, and the rest of the CDR3 is filled in from the germline J gene. The chain uses TRBV2 and TRBJ2-2; 9 bases fit TRBD2. Germline assignment: CDR1 SNHLY and CDR2 FYNNEI. Trimming removed 7 bases from V and 6 bases from J; junction bases left unmatched: 9. This CDR3 region has 15 residues. The CDR3 loop is CASIRAGGPAGELFF. The part of the CDR3 DNA that was read is TGTGCCAGCATTCGGGCGGGGGGGCCGGCCGGGGAG.

This clone was detected a few times. The read ends 3 residues shy of where the CDR3 ends; the end is completed using the germline J gene. The V call is TRBV11-2, the J call TRBJ2-7; the D gene is possibly TRBD1 (5 bases). Germline CDR1 SGHAT, CDR2 FQNNGV. This CDR3 has 15 amino acids. V was pared by 1 base and J by 3 bases, with 13 bases between. The CDR3 region is CASSLVSGKGYEQYF. The covered CDR3 bases are TGTGCCAGCAGCTTAGTGTCAGGGAAAGGCTACGAG.

This clone was detected only a few times. The CDR3 goes on 3 residues after the read ends, and that part is filled in from the germline J gene. This rearrangement joins TRBV20-1 to TRBJ2-5; the match to TRBD2 covers 7 bases. This CDR3 region has 16 residues. The V segment lost 3 bases and the J segment 2 bases; nucleotides outside the gene matches: 12. The germline V gene encodes CDR1 DFQATT and CDR2 SNEGSKA (reference sequence). The sequenced part of the CDR3 DNA is TGCAGTGCTAGCCCCTTGCTCAGCGGGGTACAAGAGACC. Its translation is CSASPLLSGVQET. The complete CDR3 sequence is CSASPLLSGVQETQYF.

The CDR3 sequence: CASSLSNFDGYTF. Incomplete CDR3 DNA: TGTGCCAGCAGTTTGTCCAATTTTGATGGC. The V call is TRBV6-2 or TRBV6-3, the J call TRBJ1-2; D unclear. The CDR3 end is not reached by the read, which stops 3 residues before it; the germline J gene fills it in. CDR1 is MNHEY, CDR2 SVGEGT, per germline. The CDR3 covers 13 residues. Trimming pared 4 bases from V and 6 bases from J, leaving 12 bases between.

With regard to this clone: The CDR3 is cut off 3 residues early in the read; its end comes from the germline J gene. The chain uses TRBV5-1 and TRBJ1-5, with 7 bases matching TRBD1. The CDR3 is 15 amino acids. The V gene's germline CDR1 is SGHRS and CDR2 YFSETQ. V lost 2 bases and J lost 4; bases outside the gene matches: 6. The CDR3: CASSFDGTANQPQHF. The CDR3 bases that were read are TGCGCCAGCAGCTTCGACGGGACAGCAAATCAGCCC.

This clone was recorded at least ten times. The sequenced fragment ends 3 residues before the CDR3 boundary, so the rest is inferred from the germline J gene. V and J are TRBV5-6 and TRBJ2-3; D is possibly TRBD2 (5 bases). V was trimmed by 0 bases and J by 4 bases, leaving 9 bases between them. Germline loops: CDR1 SGHDT, CDR2 YYEEEE. The CDR3 length is 14 residues. The CDR3 bases that were read are TGTGCCAGCAGCTTGGACGGACTCCCAGATACG. Encoded protein: CASSLDGLPDT. Given in full, the CDR3 is CASSLDGLPDTQYF.

This clone was counted a few times. The read finishes 3 residues shy of the CDR3 end, and the germline J gene is used to complete it. This chain joins TRBV7-2 and TRBJ1-1; a possible D gene is TRBD1 (6 bases). The CDR3 runs to 12 residues. Looked up from germline, CDR1 is SGHTA and CDR2 is FQGNSA. Trimming stripped 6 bases from V and 5 bases from J, with 10 bases between. The CDR3 sequence: CASRQRGTEAFF. Partial CDR3 DNA: TGTGCCAGCAGACAAAGGGGGACTGAA.

This clone was seen ten or more times. Read coverage stops 3 residues before the CDR3 terminus; the germline J gene supplies the remainder. The chain has TRBV2 and TRBJ2-6; D ambiguous. V was pared by 3 bases and J by 5 bases, with 11 bases between. Germline assignment: CDR1 SNHLY and CDR2 FYNNEI. This CDR3 has 15 residues. The DNA read from the CDR3 is TGTGCCAGCAGTGACGAACAATTCTGGGCCAACGTC. Translated, it gives CASSDEQFWANV. The entire CDR3 protein reads CASSDEQFWANVLTF. The full variable domain, its missing parts supplied by reference TRBV2 and TRBJ2-6, is EPEVTQTPSHQVTQMGQEVILRCVPISNHLYFYWYRQILGQKVEFLVSFYNNEISEKSEIFDDQFSVERPDGSNFTLKIRSTKLEDSAMYFCASSDEQFWANVLTFGAGSRLTVL.

This clone has ten or more counts. The DNA ends 3 residues before the CDR3 does, and the rest of the CDR3 is filled in from the germline J gene. The chain has TRBV9 and TRBJ2-7, with a possible D match to TRBD2 (6 bases). The V and J ends lost 0 bases and 1 base respectively, with 14 bases between them. The CDR3 runs to 16 residues. Per germline, CDR1 SGDLS and CDR2 YYNGEE. CDR3 loop: CASSVGDLRGSYEQYF. CDR3 DNA, as far as it was read: TGTGCCAGCAGCGTAGGGGACTTACGAGGGTCCTACGAG.

In the case of this clone: The same CDR3 also results from other DNA sequences found in this sample. The chain's CDR3 is CASSPGGSNTEAFF. CDR3 DNA, as far as it was read: TGTGCCAGCTCGCCGGGGGGATCGAACACTGAA. J is TRBJ1-1 and V is TRBV18; possible D gene TRBD1, 5 bases. The read terminates 3 residues ahead of where the CDR3 ends, so the germline J gene completes it. Deletions cut 6 bases from V and 1 base from J, with 12 bases between. Germline values: CDR1 KGHSH, CDR2 LQKENI. The CDR3 runs 14 residues.

This clone occurred many times. The read comes to an end 3 residues before the CDR3 does, leaving the germline J gene to fill in the end. The chain is built from TRBV19 and TRBJ2-3; tentative D call: TRBD1 (5 bases). This CDR3 comprises 15 residues. With 3 bases removed from V and 2 bases from J, the gap between germline ends came to 12 bases. Germline CDR1 reads LNHDA; CDR2 reads SQIVND (reference sequence). The CDR3 reads CASSIREGATDTQYF. The CDR3 bases that were read are TGTGCCAGTAGTATCAGGGAAGGAGCCACAGATACG.

This clone was detected ten times or more. CDR3 region: CASSGDRGTNYGYTF. The CDR3 bases that were read are TGTGCCAGTAGTGGGGACAGGGGAACTAACTATGGC. V gene TRBV19 combines with J gene TRBJ1-2, with TRBD1 matching 10 bases. Read data end 3 residues before the CDR3 end; the end is taken from the germline J gene. V trimming: 5 bases; J trimming: 0 bases; junction bases outside the gene matches: 3. The CDR3 totals 15 residues. From germline, CDR1 is LNHDA and CDR2 SQIVND (reference sequence).